This T cell receptor (beta chain) is drawn from a study of T cells in localized non-small cell lung cancer. Study observations and caveats: Maximal T cell clonality occurred in uninvolved adjacent lung, with tumor ranking below it. In adjacent lung appeared a median approximately 61 of the top 100 tumor clones.

This clone was recorded only once. What it recognizes is unknown. Produced via immunoSEQ multiplex PCR; TCRdb's table is partial and in-frame only. The sample yields tens of thousands of clones, 80% to 90% seen once. The sample in question was peripheral blood, obtained before any cancer treatment. The receptor was derived from a man between 35 and 75 years old with stage I lung adenocarcinoma.

The CDR3 DNA is TGCGCCAGCAGCCCCACCCCACTGACCGGGGAGCTGTTTTTT. Encoded protein: CASSPTPLTGELFF. The chain is built from TRBV5-1 and TRBJ2-2, with D unclear. V was trimmed by 4 bases and J by 5 bases, leaving 12 bases between them. Per the germline V gene, CDR1 is SGHRS and CDR2 is YFSETQ. The CDR3 sequence is 14 residues long.